This T cell receptor (beta chain) was documented in a study of blood T cell repertoires in COVID-19. Trimming removed 0 bases from V and 0 bases from J, with 9 bases in between. This CDR3 contains 15 residues. Looked up from germline, CDR1 is SGDLS and CDR2 is YYNGEE. TCRdb's copy holds only in-frame clones and misses some; the assay was immunoSEQ multiplex PCR. Among about 88,000 clones listed, around 90% were seen once. The receptor's source is a male donor with acute or convalescent COVID-19. The rearrangement links TRBV9 to TRBJ1-1; maybe TRBD1 (5 bases). Sample: peripheral blood. Here the CDR3 reads CASSVGGEVNTEAFF. In DNA, the CDR3 is TGTGCCAGCAGCGTAGGAGGGGAGGTGAACACTGAAGCTTTCTTT. The full variable domain, with the rest looked up from reference TRBV9 and TRBJ1-1, is DSGVTQTPKHLITATGQRVTLRCSPRSGDLSVYWYQQSLDQGLQFLIQYYNGEERAKGNILERFSAQQFPDLHSELNLSSLELGDSALYFCASSVGGEVNTEAFFGQGTRLTVV.